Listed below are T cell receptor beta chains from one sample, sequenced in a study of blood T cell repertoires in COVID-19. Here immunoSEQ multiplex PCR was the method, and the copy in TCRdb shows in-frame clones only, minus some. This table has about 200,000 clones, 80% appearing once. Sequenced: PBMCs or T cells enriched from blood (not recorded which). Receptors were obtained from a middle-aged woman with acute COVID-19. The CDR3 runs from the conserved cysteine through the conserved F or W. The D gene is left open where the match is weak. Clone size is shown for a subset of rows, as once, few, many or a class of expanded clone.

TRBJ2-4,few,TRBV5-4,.,TGTGCCAGCACTGGGGCAGGGATAAAAAACATTCAGTACTTC,CASTGAGIKNIQYF
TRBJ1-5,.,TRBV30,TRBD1,TGTGCCTGGAGTCTCGGGACAGTTAGCAATCAGCCCCAGCATTTT,CAWSLGTVSNQPQHF
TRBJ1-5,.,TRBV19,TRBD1,TGTGCCAGTAGGGGACAGGGAGGAAATCAGCCCCAGCATTTT,CASRGQGGNQPQHF
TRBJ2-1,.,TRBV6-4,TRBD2,TGTGCCAGCAGTGATCGGGGACTAGCGGGGAAAAATGAGCAGTTCTTC,CASSDRGLAGKNEQFF
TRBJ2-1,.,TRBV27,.,TGTGCCAGCAAAAAACAGGGATCCAACAATGAGCAGTTCTTC,CASKKQGSNNEQFF
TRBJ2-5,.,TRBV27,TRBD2,TGTGCCAGCAGTCCCTCCGGGAGAGCGGGGGGTACCCTCGGGACCCAGTACTTC,CASSPSGRAGGTLGTQYF
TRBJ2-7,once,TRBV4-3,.,TGCGCCAGCAGCCAAGATCGGGTCAGAGAGCAGTACTTC,CASSQDRVREQYF
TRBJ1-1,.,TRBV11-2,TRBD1,TGTGCCAGCAGCTTAGACGACAGGGATTTGGCTGAAGCTTTCTTT,CASSLDDRDLAEAFF
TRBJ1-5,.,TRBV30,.,TGTGCCTGGAGTGAATGGCGGAGCAATCAGCCCCAGCATTTT,CAWSEWRSNQPQHF
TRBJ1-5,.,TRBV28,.,TGTGCCAGCAGTTTATCTGGCAGTTCAGGGGTGAGGCCCCAGCATTTT,CASSLSGSSGVRPQHF
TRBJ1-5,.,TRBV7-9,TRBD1,TGTGCCAGCAGCTTAGCCGGGACAGAAAATGACCAGCATTTT,CASSLAGTENDQHF
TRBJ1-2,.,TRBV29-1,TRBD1,TGCAGCGGGGACAGTAACTATGGCTACACCTTC,CSGDSNYGYTF
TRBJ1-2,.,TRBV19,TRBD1,TGTGCCAGTAGTATAACAGGGGGCGCGAACTATGGCTACACCTTC,CASSITGGANYGYTF
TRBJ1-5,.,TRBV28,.,TGTGCCAGTTCGCGGGTTACAGTCAGCAATCAGCCCCAGCATTTT,CASSRVTVSNQPQHF
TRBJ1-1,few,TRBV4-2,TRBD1,TGTGCCAGCAGCCCGTGGACAGGGGGGTGGACTGAAGCTTTCTTT,CASSPWTGGWTEAFF
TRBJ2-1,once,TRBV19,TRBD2,TGTGCCAGTAGTGACCCAGCGGGGGGGCCTTACAATGAGCAGTTCTTC,CASSDPAGGPYNEQFF
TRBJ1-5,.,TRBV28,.,TGTGCCAGCAAGAAGGGGGTTAATAGCAATCAGCCCCAGCATTTT,CASKKGVNSNQPQHF
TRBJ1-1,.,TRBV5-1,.,TGCGCCACCTCCGACACAGCGAACACTGAAGCTTTCTTT,CATSDTANTEAFF
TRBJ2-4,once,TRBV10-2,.,TGCGCCAGCAGTGAGTCGGAGTCCGGCAAAAACATTCAGTACTTC,CASSESESGKNIQYF
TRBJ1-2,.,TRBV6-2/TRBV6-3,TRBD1,TGTGCCAGCAGTTCGAGACAGGGCTATGGCTACACCTTC,CASSSRQGYGYTF
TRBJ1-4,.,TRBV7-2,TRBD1,TGTGCCAGCAGCTTGGACCCGGGACAGGGACAGTACGAAAAACTGTTTTTT,CASSLDPGQGQYEKLFF
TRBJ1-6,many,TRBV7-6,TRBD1,TGTGCCAGCAGCTTAGGACAGGGGGCAGGGGGTAATTCACCCCTCCACTTT,CASSLGQGAGGNSPLHF
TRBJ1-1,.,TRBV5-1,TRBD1,TGCGCCAGCAGCCCGGTTCAGGGGGCTGAAGCTTTCTTT,CASSPVQGAEAFF
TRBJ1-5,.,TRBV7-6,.,TGTGCCAGCAGCTTAGATCAGGGGCCCAATCAGCCCCAGCATTTT,CASSLDQGPNQPQHF
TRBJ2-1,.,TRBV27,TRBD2,TGTGCCAGCAGGGGACTAGCGGGGAGTCCCTACAATGAGCAGTTCTTC,CASRGLAGSPYNEQFF
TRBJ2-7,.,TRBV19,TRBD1,TGTGCCAGTAGCATACAGGGGGAGGCCTACGAGCAGTACTTC,CASSIQGEAYEQYF
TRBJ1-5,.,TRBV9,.,TGTGCCAGCAGCGTAGATGGTCAACACAATCAGCCCCAGCATTTT,CASSVDGQHNQPQHF
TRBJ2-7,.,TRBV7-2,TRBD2,TGTGCCAGCAGCTCTAGCGGGACCGGCCACGAGCAGTACTTC,CASSSSGTGHEQYF
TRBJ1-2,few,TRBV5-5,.,TGTGCCAGCAGTCCCGGGACACCCTATGGCTACACCTTC,CASSPGTPYGYTF
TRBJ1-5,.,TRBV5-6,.,TGTGCCAGCAGCTTTGGTGACAGCCGCCTTTATAGCAATCAGCCCCAGCATTTT,CASSFGDSRLYSNQPQHF
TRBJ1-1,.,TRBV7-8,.,TGTGCCAGCAGCTTTAGTAGGGCAGGGCGCCGGGACACTGAAGCTTTCTTT,CASSFSRAGRRDTEAFF
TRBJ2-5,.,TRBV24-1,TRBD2,TGTGCCACCAGTGATTTTCGGACTAGCGGAAAAGAGACCCAGTACTTC,CATSDFRTSGKETQYF
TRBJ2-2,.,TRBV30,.,TGTGCCTGGAGTGTAGACAGCGCGAACACCGGGGAGCTGTTTTTT,CAWSVDSANTGELFF
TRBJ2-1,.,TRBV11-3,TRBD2,TGTGCCAGCAGCGAACCCCGGGGGGAGGGCCGTAATGAGCAGTTCTTC,CASSEPRGEGRNEQFF
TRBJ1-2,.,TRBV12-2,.,.,CASRLVAQGNSHGYTF
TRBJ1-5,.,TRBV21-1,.,TGTGCCAGCACACGGACAGATTATCAGCCCCAGCATTTT,CASTRTDYQPQHF
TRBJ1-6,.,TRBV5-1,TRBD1,TGCGCCAGCAGCGAATCCGGCGGGACAGGGGGTTCACCCCTCCACTTT,CASSESGGTGGSPLHF
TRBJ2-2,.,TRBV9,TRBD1,TGTGCCAGCAGCGTAGGCTCAGGGGGCCCGTGGACCGGGGAGCTGTTTTTT,CASSVGSGGPWTGELFF
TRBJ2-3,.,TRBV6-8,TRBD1,TGTGCCAGCAGTTACTCGAGGGTTTGGACAGGGTCCCGCGAAGATACGCAGTATTTT,CASSYSRVWTGSREDTQYF
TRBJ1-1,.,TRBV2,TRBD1,TGTGCCAGCAGTGTTACCGGGACAGCAGCTTTCTTT,CASSVTGTAAFF
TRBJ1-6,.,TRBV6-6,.,TGTGCCAGCAGTGATCCTGACAGAAAGAATTCACCCCTCCACTTT,CASSDPDRKNSPLHF
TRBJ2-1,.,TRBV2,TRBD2,TGTGCCAGCAGGGCTGGGACTAGCGGGGGGTACAATGAGCAGTTCTTC,CASRAGTSGGYNEQFF
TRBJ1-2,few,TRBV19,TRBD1,TGTGCCAGTAGTACCGGACAGGAAAGTTGGGGAGGACACGGCTACACCTTC,CASSTGQESWGGHGYTF
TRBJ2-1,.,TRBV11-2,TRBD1,TGTGCCAGCAGCCCCAGACAGGGTTTTACCTACAATGAGCAGTTCTTC,CASSPRQGFTYNEQFF
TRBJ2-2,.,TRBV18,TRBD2,TGTGCCAGCTCACCCTCGGGACTAGCGGGCGGTTACGTAGACACCGGGGAGCTGTTTTTT,CASSPSGLAGGYVDTGELFF
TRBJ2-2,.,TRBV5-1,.,TGCGCCAGCAGCTTATTGGGCCCCACCGGGGAGCTGTTTTTT,CASSLLGPTGELFF
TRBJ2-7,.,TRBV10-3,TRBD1,TGTGCCATTCCCCCAACGGGACAGGCCCGCCATGGGCAGTACTTC,CAIPPTGQARHGQYF
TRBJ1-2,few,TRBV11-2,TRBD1,TGTGCCAGCAGCCGGTCGGGACAGGGGGCAGGGTACACCTTC,CASSRSGQGAGYTF
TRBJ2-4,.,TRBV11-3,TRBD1,TGTGCCAGCAGCTCACGACAGGGGTCCATTCAGTACTTC,CASSSRQGSIQYF
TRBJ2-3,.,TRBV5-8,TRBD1,TGTGCCAGCAGACCCCAGGGGGCGAATACGCAGTATTTT,CASRPQGANTQYF
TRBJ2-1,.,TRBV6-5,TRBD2,TGTGCCAGCCTTAAGACTAGCGGGGGCTACAATGAGCAGTTCTTC,CASLKTSGGYNEQFF
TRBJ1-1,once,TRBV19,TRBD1,TGTGCCAGTAGTATAGAGGGACAGGTAATCGGAGCTTTCTTT,CASSIEGQVIGAFF
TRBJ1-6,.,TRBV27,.,TGTGCCAGCAGTTTAGTAAGGGGCAATTCACCCCTCCACTTT,CASSLVRGNSPLHF
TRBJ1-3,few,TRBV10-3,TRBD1,TGTGCCATCAGGGGGGACAGTACGACAGGGACAGACTCTGGAAACACCATATATTTT,CAIRGDSTTGTDSGNTIYF
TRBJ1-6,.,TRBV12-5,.,TGTGCTAGTGGTTTGGAACCCTTACCAGGGGTATTAAATTCACCCCTCCACTTT,CASGLEPLPGVLNSPLHF
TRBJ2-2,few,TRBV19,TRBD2,TGTGCCAGTGCCTCGGGGGGTGGCACCGGGGAGCTGTTTTTT,CASASGGGTGELFF
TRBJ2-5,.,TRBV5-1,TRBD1,TGCGCCAGCAGTAATGACAGGGTCCAAGAGACCCAGTACTTC,CASSNDRVQETQYF
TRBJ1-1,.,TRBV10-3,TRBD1,TGTGCCATCAGCGGGGGACAGGGGGCCGCGAAGACTGAAGCTTTCTTT,CAISGGQGAAKTEAFF
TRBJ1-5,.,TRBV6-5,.,TGTGCCAGTGCCAAAGCGAATCAGCCCCAGCATTTT,CASAKANQPQHF